This record concerns one T cell receptor beta chain sequence. The antigen is unknown. The data are from a study of STAT3 mutations in large granular lymphocyte leukemia. Broader study findings: After therapy, about 35% of the 18 patients switched clonotypes, all new clones STAT3 wild type. Every T-cell large granular lymphocyte leukemia patient had at least one immunodominant TCR beta clonotype. A small but highly pathogenic clone may have been missed.

Germline V gene sequence: CDR1 LNHDA, CDR2 SQIVND (reference sequence). Unmatched junction bases numbered 9, after V lost 10 bases and J lost 7 bases. CDR3 length: 12 amino acids. Data came from immunoSEQ multiplex PCR; TCRdb stores just in-frame clones and leaves some out. The sample comprises some 9,800 clones, roughly 87% of which are singletons, and about 26% rests with the top ten. The material sequenced was peripheral blood mononuclear cells. This chain connects TRBV19 to TRBJ1-1, with 7 positions matching TRBD1. The TCR originated in a man aged 55 to 69 with T-cell large granular lymphocyte leukemia. Some clones in this sample may be carry-over from other donors' samples. CDR3 nucleotide sequence: TGTGCCACCCGGGACAGCCTACATGAAGCTTTCTTT. This codes for CATRDSLHEAFF.